This T cell receptor (beta chain) appears in the sequencing data of a study of T cell responses to AZD1222 COVID-19 vaccine. Libraries were prepared by immunoSEQ multiplex PCR; TCRdb keeps only in-frame clonotypes and omits some of them. Among around 180,000 clones listed, around 92% were seen once. Germline V gene data show CDR1 as SGHDT and CDR2 as YYEEEE. J was trimmed by 4 bases and V by 5 bases; bases with no gene match: 8. This CDR3 is 14 amino acids long. The chain has TRBV5-6 and TRBJ2-5; 7 nucleotides match TRBD2. The sequence derives from an adult in good health. This specimen was peripheral blood, taken on day 0 of AZD1222 vaccination. CDR3 protein: CASSGEGPRETQYF. CDR3 sequence (DNA): TGTGCCAGCAGTGGGGAGGGCCCCCGAGAGACCCAGTACTTC.